Below, one T cell receptor beta chain is given with its context. V lost 5 bases and J lost 4, with 21 bases in between. CDR3 size: 16 residues. The data derive from a study of CD8 T cells in Susac syndrome. Random-hexamer reverse transcription was applied to about 0.5 to 1 ug RNA. TCR beta CDR3 was amplified by immunoSEQ multiplex PCR. This amplification extended across 54 Vbeta and 13 Jbeta segments. TCRdb fed the immunoSEQ multiplex PCR reads into MiXCR, producing one record per CDR3 protein. Among roughly 89,000 distinct CDR3 sequences listed, 96% were seen once. The TCR originated in a human donor with Susac syndrome. Material for sequencing was CD8+ T cells from PBMCs. This chain links TRBV12-3 or TRBV12-4 with TRBJ2-7, with D hard to call. The CDR3 sequence: CASSPSGKALLYEQYF. The CDR3 DNA sequence: TGTGCCAGCAGTCCAAGTGGTAAGGCCCTACTTTACGAGCAGTACTTC.